Included here is one T cell receptor (beta chain) sequence, with context. Authors' processing steps: Amplified reference gene primers provided the basis for estimating nucleated cell counts. Profiled with immunoSEQ multiplex PCR; TCRdb holds only in-frame clones, not every one. The V and J calls and clone size were taken over from that table, and D and trimming were inferred from the DNA. Here the sample spans about 150,000 clones, approximately 86% being singletons. This entry is derived from a study of blood T cell repertoires in COVID-19. Study background: The origin of the acute and convalescent COVID-19 samples was the United States, Italy and Spain. From T cells, B-cell-depleted T cells, or PBMCs came the material, which was cDNA or gDNA.

CDR1 and CDR2 from the germline V gene are MNHEY and SVGAGI. V lost 8 bases and J lost 1, with 15 bases in between. The CDR3 spans 14 residues. The sequenced sample was peripheral blood. The chain employs TRBV6-5 and TRBJ2-7, with TRBD2 as a possible D gene (6 bases). The source of this sequence is a woman aged 55-69 years with active or convalescent COVID-19. CDR3 amino acids: CASQRDFLSYEQYF. As DNA, the CDR3 is TGTGCCAGCCAAAGGGACTTTCTTTCCTACGAGCAGTACTTC.